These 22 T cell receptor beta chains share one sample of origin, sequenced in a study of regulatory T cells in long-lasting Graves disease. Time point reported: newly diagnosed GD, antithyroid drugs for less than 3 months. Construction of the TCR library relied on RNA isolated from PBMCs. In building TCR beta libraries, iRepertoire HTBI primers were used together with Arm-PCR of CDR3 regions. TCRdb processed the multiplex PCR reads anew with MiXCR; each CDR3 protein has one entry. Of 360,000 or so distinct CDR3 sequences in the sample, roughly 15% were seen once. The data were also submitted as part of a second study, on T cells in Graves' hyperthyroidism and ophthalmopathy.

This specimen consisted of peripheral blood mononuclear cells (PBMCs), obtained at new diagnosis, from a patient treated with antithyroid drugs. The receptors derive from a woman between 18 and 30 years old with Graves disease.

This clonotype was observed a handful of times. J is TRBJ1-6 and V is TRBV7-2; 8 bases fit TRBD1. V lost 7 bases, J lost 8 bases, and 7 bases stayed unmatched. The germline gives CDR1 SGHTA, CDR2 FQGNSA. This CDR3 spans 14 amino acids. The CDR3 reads CASTDRGVYSPLHF. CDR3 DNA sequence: TGTGCCAGCACCGACAGGGGAGTTTATTCACCCCTCCACTTT.

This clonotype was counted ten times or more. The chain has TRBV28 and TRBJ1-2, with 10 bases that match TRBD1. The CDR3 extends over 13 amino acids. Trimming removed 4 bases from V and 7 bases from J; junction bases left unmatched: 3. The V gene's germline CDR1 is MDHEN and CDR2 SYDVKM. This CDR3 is CASSWGTGVGYTF. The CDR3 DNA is TGTGCCAGCAGTTGGGGGACAGGGGTTGGCTACACCTTC.

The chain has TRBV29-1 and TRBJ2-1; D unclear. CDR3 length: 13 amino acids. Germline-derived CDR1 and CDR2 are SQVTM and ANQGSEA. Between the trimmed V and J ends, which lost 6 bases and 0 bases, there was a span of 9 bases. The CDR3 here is CSVAVSSYNEQFF. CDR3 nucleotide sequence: TGCAGCGTCGCGGTGAGCTCCTACAATGAGCAGTTCTTC.

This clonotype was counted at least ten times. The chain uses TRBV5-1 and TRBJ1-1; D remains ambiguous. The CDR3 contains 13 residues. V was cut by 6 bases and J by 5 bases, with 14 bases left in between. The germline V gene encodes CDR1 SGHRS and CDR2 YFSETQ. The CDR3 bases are TGCGCCAGCAAACTACGGGGTGGGACTGAAGCTTTCTTT. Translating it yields CASKLRGGTEAFF.

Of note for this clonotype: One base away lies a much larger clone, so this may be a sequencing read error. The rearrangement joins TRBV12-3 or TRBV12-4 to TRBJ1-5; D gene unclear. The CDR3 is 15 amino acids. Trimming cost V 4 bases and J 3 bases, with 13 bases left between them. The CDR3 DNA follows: TGTGCCAGCAGTTACGGACGGTTATTCAATCAGCCCCAGCATTTT. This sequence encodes CASSYGRLFNQPQHF.

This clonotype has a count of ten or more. This CDR3 reads CASWVTGAAETQYF. CDR3 bases: TGTGCCAGCTGGGTCACGGGGGCCGCAGAGACCCAGTACTTC. The V gene is TRBV2, the J gene TRBJ2-5, with D possibly being TRBD1 or TRBD2 (6 bases each). V was pared by 8 bases and J by 4 bases, with 17 bases between. The CDR3 length is 14 residues. Germline loops: CDR1 SNHLY, CDR2 FYNNEI.

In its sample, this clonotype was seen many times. Here the CDR3 DNA reads TGTGCCAGCAGCCAACAGTCCTACGAGCAGTACTTC. Translation: CASSQQSYEQYF. The chain combines TRBV3-1 with TRBJ2-7, with unresolved D. The CDR3 has 12 residues. V gave up 2 bases and J gave up 1 base, with 3 bases separating them. Germline CDR1 and CDR2: LGHDT and YNNKEL (reference sequence).

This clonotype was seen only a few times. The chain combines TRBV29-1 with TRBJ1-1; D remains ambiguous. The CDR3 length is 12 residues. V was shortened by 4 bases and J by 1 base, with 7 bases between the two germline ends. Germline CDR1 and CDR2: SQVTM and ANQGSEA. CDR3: CSVAEGNTEAFF. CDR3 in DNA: TGCAGCGTTGCCGAGGGGAACACTGAAGCTTTCTTT. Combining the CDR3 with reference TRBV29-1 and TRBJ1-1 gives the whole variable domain SAVISQKPSRDICQRGTSLTIQCQVDSQVTMMFWYRQQPGQSLTLIATANQGSEATYESGFVIDKFPISRPNLTFSTLTVSNMSPEDSSIYLCSVAEGNTEAFFGQGTRLTVV.

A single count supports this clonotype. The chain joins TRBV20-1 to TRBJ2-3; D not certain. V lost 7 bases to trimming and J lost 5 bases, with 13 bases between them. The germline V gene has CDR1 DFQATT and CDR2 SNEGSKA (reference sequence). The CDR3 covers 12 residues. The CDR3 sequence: CSVRLVGDTQYF. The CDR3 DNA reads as TGCAGTGTCAGACTCGTAGGAGATACGCAGTATTTT.

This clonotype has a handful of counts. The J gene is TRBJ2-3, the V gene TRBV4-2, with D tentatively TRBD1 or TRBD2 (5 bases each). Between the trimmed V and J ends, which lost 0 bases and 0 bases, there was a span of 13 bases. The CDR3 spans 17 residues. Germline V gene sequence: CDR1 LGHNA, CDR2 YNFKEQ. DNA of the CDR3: TGTGCCAGCAGCCAAGAATATGGGGCTAGCAGCACAGATACGCAGTATTTT. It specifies CASSQEYGASSTDTQYF.

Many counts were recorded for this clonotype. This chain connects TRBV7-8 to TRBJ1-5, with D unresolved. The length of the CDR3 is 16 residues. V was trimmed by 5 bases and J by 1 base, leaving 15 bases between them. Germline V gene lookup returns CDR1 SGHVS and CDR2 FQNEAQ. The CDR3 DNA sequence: TGTGCCAGCAGCCCACATCAAGCAGGAAGCAATCAGCCCCAGCATTTT. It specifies CASSPHQAGSNQPQHF.

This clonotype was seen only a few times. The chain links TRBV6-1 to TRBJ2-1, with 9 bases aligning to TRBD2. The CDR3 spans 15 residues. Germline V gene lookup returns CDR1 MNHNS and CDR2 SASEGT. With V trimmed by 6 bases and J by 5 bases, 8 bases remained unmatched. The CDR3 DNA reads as TGTGCCAGCAGCTCGGGACTAGCACACGACAATGAGCAGTTCTTC. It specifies CASSSGLAHDNEQFF.

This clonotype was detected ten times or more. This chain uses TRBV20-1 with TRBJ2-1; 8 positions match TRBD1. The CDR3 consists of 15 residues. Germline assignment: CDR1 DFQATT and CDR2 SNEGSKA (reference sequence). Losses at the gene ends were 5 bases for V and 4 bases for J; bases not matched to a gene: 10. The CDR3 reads CSARTGSTFYNEQFF. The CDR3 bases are TGCAGTGCTCGGACAGGGTCTACCTTTTACAATGAGCAGTTCTTC.

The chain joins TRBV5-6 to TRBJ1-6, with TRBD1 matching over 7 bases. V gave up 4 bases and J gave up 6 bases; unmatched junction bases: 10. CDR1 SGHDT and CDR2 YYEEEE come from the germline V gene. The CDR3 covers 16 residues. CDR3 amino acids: CASSLLKAGGNSPLHF. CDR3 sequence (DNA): TGTGCCAGCAGCCTCTTGAAGGCAGGGGGTAATTCACCCCTCCACTTT.

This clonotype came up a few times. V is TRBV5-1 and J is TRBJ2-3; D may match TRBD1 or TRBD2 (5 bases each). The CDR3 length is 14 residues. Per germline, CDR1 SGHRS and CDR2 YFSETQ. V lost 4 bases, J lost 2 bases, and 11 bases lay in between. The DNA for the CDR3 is TGCGCCAGCAGCGAGAACGGGGCCACAGATACGCAGTATTTT. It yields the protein CASSENGATDTQYF.

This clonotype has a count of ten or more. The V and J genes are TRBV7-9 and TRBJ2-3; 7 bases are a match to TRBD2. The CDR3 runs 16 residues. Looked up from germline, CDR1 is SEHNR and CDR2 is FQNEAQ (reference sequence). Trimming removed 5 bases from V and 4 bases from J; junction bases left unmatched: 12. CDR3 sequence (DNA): TGTGCCAGCAGCCGCACGTTGGGAGGGACTGCAGATACGCAGTATTTT. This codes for CASSRTLGGTADTQYF.

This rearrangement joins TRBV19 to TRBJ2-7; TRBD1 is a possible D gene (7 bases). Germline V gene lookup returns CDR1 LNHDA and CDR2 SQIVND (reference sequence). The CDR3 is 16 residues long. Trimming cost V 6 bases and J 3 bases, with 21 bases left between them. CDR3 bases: TGTGCCAGTAGGCTGGAGGGGGACAGTGGAAGCTACGAGCAGTACTTC. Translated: CASRLEGDSGSYEQYF.

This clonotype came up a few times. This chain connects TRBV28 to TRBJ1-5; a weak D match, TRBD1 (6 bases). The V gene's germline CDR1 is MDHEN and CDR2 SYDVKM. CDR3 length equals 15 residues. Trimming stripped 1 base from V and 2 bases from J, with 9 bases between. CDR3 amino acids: CASSLYRTGNQPQHF. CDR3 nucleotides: TGTGCCAGCAGTTTATACAGGACAGGCAATCAGCCCCAGCATTTT. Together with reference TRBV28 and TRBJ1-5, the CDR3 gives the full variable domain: DVKVTQSSRYLVKRTGEKVFLECVQDMDHENMFWYRQDPGLGLRLIYFSYDVKMKEKGDIPEGYSVSREKKERFSLILESASTNQTSMYLCASSLYRTGNQPQHFGDGTRLSIL.

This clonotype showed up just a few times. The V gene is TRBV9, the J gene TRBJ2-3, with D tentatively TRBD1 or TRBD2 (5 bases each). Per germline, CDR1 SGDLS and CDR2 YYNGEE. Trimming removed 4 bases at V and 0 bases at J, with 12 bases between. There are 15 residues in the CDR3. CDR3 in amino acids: CASSYTGQSTDTQYF. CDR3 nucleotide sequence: TGTGCCAGCAGCTATACGGGGCAGAGCACAGATACGCAGTATTTT. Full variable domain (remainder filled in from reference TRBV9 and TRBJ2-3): DSGVTQTPKHLITATGQRVTLRCSPRSGDLSVYWYQQSLDQGLQFLIQYYNGEERAKGNILERFSAQQFPDLHSELNLSSLELGDSALYFCASSYTGQSTDTQYFGPGTRLTVL.

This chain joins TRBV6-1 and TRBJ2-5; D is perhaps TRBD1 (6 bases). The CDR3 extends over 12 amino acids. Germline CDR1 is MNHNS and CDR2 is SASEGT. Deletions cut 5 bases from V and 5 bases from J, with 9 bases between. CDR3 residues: CASSQGYETQYF. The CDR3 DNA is TGTGCCAGCAGTCAGGGGTACGAGACCCAGTACTTC.

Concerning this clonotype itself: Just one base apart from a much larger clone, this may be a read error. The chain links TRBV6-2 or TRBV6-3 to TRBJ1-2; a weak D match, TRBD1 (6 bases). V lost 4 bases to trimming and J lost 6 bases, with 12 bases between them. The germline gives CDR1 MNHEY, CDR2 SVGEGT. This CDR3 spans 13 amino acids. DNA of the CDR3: TGTGCCAGCAGTTTGCCCGGACAGCATGGCTACACCTTC. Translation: CASSLPGQHGYTF.

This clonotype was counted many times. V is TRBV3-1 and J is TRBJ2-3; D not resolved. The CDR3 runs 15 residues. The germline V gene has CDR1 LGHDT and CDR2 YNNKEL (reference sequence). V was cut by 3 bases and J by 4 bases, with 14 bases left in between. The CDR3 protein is CASSQWEGAPDTQYF. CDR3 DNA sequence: TGTGCCAGCAGCCAGTGGGAAGGTGCGCCAGATACGCAGTATTTT.